Sequencing of this TCR beta chain was carried out in a study of T cells in Graves' hyperthyroidism and ophthalmopathy (dated by TCRdb to about 2019). Broadly, across the study: Peripheral blood was sampled at the time of initial diagnosis, prior to any treatment. To identify distinguishing TCR V-J signatures, a discovery cohort of about 95 patients was used, comprising some 45 with Graves' ophthalmopathy and some 60 with stable Graves' hyperthyroidism. An independent validation cohort of around 20 hyperthyroidism patients and 15 or so patients who later progressed to ophthalmopathy tested prospective prediction of ophthalmopathy. For training and testing, the 100 or so patients in the discovery cohort were randomly divided in a 7:3 ratio. In about 6 Graves' hyperthyroidism patients, the study also compared T-cell repertoires from thyroid tissue with T-cell repertoires from blood. After blood sampling, hyperthyroidism patients were treated with methimazole at a starting dose of 30 mg daily, and ophthalmopathy patients were treated with high-dose intravenous methylprednisolone. TCR Vbeta CDR3 sequencing of 120 to 150 peripheral blood samples (under 45 ophthalmopathy, under 80 hyperthyroidism and about 17 progressor patients) is reported in the paper.

This clonotype was picked up many times. What antigen it recognizes has not been identified. Base qualities are missing; no much larger clone stands one base away. TCR beta CDR3 regions were amplified from RNA transcripts. The first round of RT-PCR for the TCR CDR3 was performed with the HTBI primer set and the Qiagen OneStep RT-PCR kit. A second multiplex PCR round built the libraries, followed by size selection and purification. Libraries were sequenced paired-end with 100 bp reads on an Illumina HiSeq2000. On the authors' methods: SOAPnuke was used to process the raw data, removing reads that contained adapters or uncalled bases, had a mean Phred below 15, or lacked an exact match to the constant primer or identifier. High-quality paired reads were merged with COPE v1.2.5, and unique nucleotide sequences were defined as clonotypes. MiTCR v1.1 was used to align clonotypes to the IMGT TRBV, TRBD and TRBJ reference segments. The analysis included only V-J combinations with a frequency above 0.0001, which together covered about 99% of the repertoires. The TCS score was defined as F50 (clonal expansion) divided by E x V (chaos), with BLOSUM62-based TCRdist calculated between CDR3 peptides within each V-J. Welch's t-statistics and random forest reduced around 550 V-J features to about 12, which were used in a naive Bayes classifier (R e1071). In-frame beta chains were kept once TCRdb had trimmed the public reads at Q25 with fastp and called clones with MiXCR. Each entry merges the rows of one CDR3 protein and shows their most common DNA and genes. TCRdb assigned the V and J calls; the authors' analysis was not used. The sample yields 300,000 or so distinct CDR3 sequences; 15% to 20% were counted once. About 53% of the sample is held by the ten biggest clonotypes.

What the research found in general, with its limitations: Sample size was not statistically predetermined, and blinding of investigators to group allocation was not performed. In cross-validation, a model built on a 13 V-J signature told ophthalmopathy apart from stable hyperthyroidism with 87.88% sensitivity and about 81% specificity, and in testing the same model reached 80%/75%. In validation, progression to ophthalmopathy was predicted by the model with nearly 71% sensitivity and nearly 75% specificity, a median of approximately 6.5 months before onset. Most expanded thyroid clonotypes (frequency above 0.001) were also found in blood, which suggests that blood repertoires may mirror thyroid immune responses.

Stable Graves' hyperthyroidism was defined as no progression to ophthalmopathy during 18 months of follow-up. Hyperthyroidism patients were newly diagnosed, with disease duration under 2 months, and aged 18 to 65 years. Exclusion was applied to patients with uncontrolled infections, other autoimmune diseases, pregnancy or lactation. Diagnoses were established on the basis of clinical symptoms, serum thyroxine and TRAb, thyroid ultrasound, and orbital computed tomography. PBMCs were separated from about 10 ml of fresh peripheral blood using Ficoll-Paque density gradient centrifugation. Total RNA was extracted using Trizol reagent, and RNA quality was assessed on an Agilent 2100 Bioanalyzer. V trim: 0 bases; J trim: 7 bases; unmatched bases: 4. The germline V gene provides CDR1 SGHRS and CDR2 YFSETQ. CDR3 length: 14 amino acids, cysteine to phenylalanine. The DNA shown is the 42-base CDR3, in frame from base 1.

The TCR sequence derives from a woman between 50 and 59 years old with Graves' hyperthyroidism. Material: blood. Rearrangement joined TRBV5-1 to TRBJ1-1, with 9 bases in between that match TRBD1. The CDR3 region reads CASSLAGGQGEAFF. In nucleotide form, the sequence is TGCGCCAGCAGCTTGGCCGGGGGACAGGGTGAAGCTTTCTTT.